This T cell receptor beta chain derives from a study of blood T cells in healthy people across ages. Broader study findings: CMV status of donors was not determined, possibly confounding expanded clonotype changes. Older age coincided with a roughly linear decline in TCR beta diversity per million T cells. A strong correlation was seen between TCR beta diversity and naive T cell percentage.

It was with a sample-barcoded 5' primer and a J-beta primer mix that a second PCR of roughly 7 to 12 cycles was run. The authors tagged each cDNA molecule using a template-switch adaptor with 12 random nucleotides. TCRdb redid the calling of the 5' RACE reads with MiXCR, one entry per CDR3 protein. Of about 770,000 distinct CDR3 sequences detected, around 45% appear once; the ten largest clones hold 15% to 25%. Trimming removed 11 bases at V and 4 bases at J, with 23 bases between. This CDR3 is built from 15 residues. On this clonotype itself: What it binds is not known.

The clonotype comes from a man aged 60 to 69 in good health. The chain employs TRBV12-3 or TRBV12-4 and TRBJ1-1; no clear D gene. Sequencing was performed on blood. The CDR3 is CAVDRDLVMTTEAFF. Written as DNA, the CDR3 is TGTGCCGTGGACCGGGATCTAGTCATGACCACTGAAGCTTTCTTT.